Detailed here is one T cell receptor (beta chain). Its antigen has not been determined. Qualities for individual bases were not recorded, and no much larger clone is one base off. Trimming takes 11 bases from V and 0 bases from J, and the germline ends sit 14 bases apart. The cysteine opens and the phenylalanine closes a CDR3 of 13 amino acids. The entry retains the CDR3 DNA only, 39 bases that are in frame from base 1. CDR1 and CDR2 were assigned from the germline V gene (reference sequence) as LNHDA and SQIVND. This sample was included in a study of molecular identifiers for immune sequencing clone quantification (dated by TCRdb to 2016 to 2018). Context from the whole study: For a replicate experiment, RNA from 20,000 or 100,000 naive CD8 T cells was divided into five aliquots, of which four were sequenced. The study was a methods study using CD8 T cells to benchmark molecular-identifier clustering-based TCR repertoire sequencing (MIDCIRS) and TCR RNA copy counting.

The study at large found these results: When barcode sub-clustering was left out, chimeric consensus sequences inflated TCR diversity, with chimeras reaching as high as 47%. Identical TCR molecules sharing a barcode could cause highly expanded clone sizes to be underestimated. In CMV-specific effector cells, over 98% of molecules were held by clones above 20 RNA copies, whereas under 1% of molecules were held by such clones in naive cells. Modeling gave about three recovered TCR RNA copies per cell versus 9.5 to 10 by digital PCR, implying roughly 28% capture efficiency. Even against a background of approximately 1 million naive CD8 T cells, spiked-in Jurkat TCR RNA amounting to a single cell's worth was reported to be detectable.

The library was prepared using PCR. Instrument on record: Illumina MiSeq. Total RNA was purified with the Qiagen AllPrep DNA/RNA kit. Reads from multiple sequencing runs of the same library were pooled before analysis. Turning to the authors' computational methods: Reads were retained only if the reads had an exact TCR constant sequence, and the retained reads were trimmed to 150 nt and grouped according to their 12-nt molecular barcodes. Reads inside each barcode group were sub-clustered using a 15% Levenshtein threshold, and a quality-weighted consensus sequence was constructed for each RNA molecule. Non-functional sequences were removed, as were lower-count sequences one edit away from another. Barcode sub-clusters with fewer than 20% of the maximum read count were removed, based on fitting two negative binomial distributions. Clones were called with MiXCR by TCRdb after fastp trimmed the public reads at Q25, and only in-frame beta chains were retained. CDR3 protein duplicates are merged, each entry listing the most common genes and DNA. The V and J calls follow TCRdb's processing rather than the paper's. The sample contains just under 20,000 distinct CDR3 sequences, 20% to 25% of them found a single time. Jointly, the top ten make up 5.5% to 7% of the sample.

On a BD FACSAria II, naive CD8 T cells were FACS-sorted as CD8+CD4-CCR7+CD45RA+ and collected into RLT Plus buffer. Some naive CD8 T cell RNA was split equally between MIDCIRS and a Smart-seq2-style 5'RACE protocol for a sensitivity comparison. Enrichment of CD8 T cells was done with RosetteSep CD8+ T Cell Enrichment Cocktail plus Ficoll-Paque, and ACK red cell lysis came afterward. Sequencing was done on a sample of naive CD8+ T cells from blood, with Jurkat cell RNA spiked in. The cell subset or site label corresponds to: FACS-sorted CD8+CD4-CCR7+CD45RA+ naive T cells. The sequence joins TRBV19 to TRBJ2-7; TRBD2 might be the D gene, on 6 matching bases. This receptor was obtained from a human donor in good health. Some libraries in this study had Jurkat cell RNA spiked in. The nucleotide sequence reads TGTGCCCACCGGGACTCCAGCTCCTACGAGCAGTACTTC. Its translation reads: CAHRDSSSYEQYF.